One and the same sample provided the 9 T cell receptor beta chains below, sequenced in a study of T cells expressing NK-cell markers. After re-calling the 5' RACE reads, TCRdb lists one entry per CDR3 protein, DNA absent. This listing includes about 160,000 distinct CDR3 sequences. The sequenced sample was blood T cells: a sorted CD56 or NKG2C T cell subset, CD4+ or CD8+ T cells, or bulk PBMC T cells (not recorded which). These receptors all stem from a man between 18 and 69 years old in good health.

The V call is TRBV5-1, the J call TRBJ2-1; TCRdb designates TRBD2, a call that cannot be tested without DNA. The CDR3 is 16 amino acids. CDR1 and CDR2 (germline): SGHRS, YFSETQ. CDR3 amino acids: CASWTSGVRGYNEQFF.

V usage is TRBV5-6 and J usage is TRBJ1-1; TCRdb names TRBD1, which stays unverified in the absence of DNA. Looked up from germline, CDR1 is SGHDT and CDR2 is YYEEEE. The CDR3 is 16 residues long. The CDR3 region is CASSSWTGWKYTEAFF.

The chain uses TRBV7-2 and TRBJ2-1; TCRdb's assignment of TRBD2 cannot be checked, as there is no DNA. This CDR3 has 17 amino acids. Germline CDR1 reads SGHTA; CDR2 reads FQGNSA. CDR3 sequence reads: CASSPTLGLAGDNEQFF.

The V and J genes are TRBV27 and TRBJ2-7. The germline V gene encodes CDR1 MNHEY and CDR2 SMNVEV (reference sequence). The CDR3 length is 13 residues. The CDR3: CASSSTDLDEQYF.

The V call is TRBV29-1, the J call TRBJ1-2; TCRdb indicates TRBD1, and absent DNA this call remains unverified. There are 11 residues in the CDR3. Germline values: CDR1 SQVTM, CDR2 ANQGSEA. The CDR3 loop reads CSVRTGRDYTF.

The genes are TRBV5-5 and TRBJ1-3; TCRdb calls TRBD1, which cannot be checked without DNA. The CDR3 is 18 amino acids. In germline, CDR1 is SGHKS, CDR2 YYEKEE (reference sequence). The CDR3 sequence: CASSFSTGTSDSGNTIYF.

V gene TRBV4-2 combines with J gene TRBJ2-7. In germline, CDR1 is LGHNA, CDR2 YNFKEQ. The CDR3 contains 15 residues. CDR3 protein: CASSQGLRGLYEQYF.

The chain is built from TRBV12-3 or TRBV12-4 and TRBJ1-6; TCRdb proposes TRBD1, but this gene call is untestable without DNA. This CDR3 is built from 14 residues. This CDR3 is CASKVTGGPAGVHF.

The chain links TRBV10-2 to TRBJ1-1. Germline V gene sequence: CDR1 WSHSY, CDR2 SAAADI. The CDR3 loop spans 12 amino acids. The CDR3 loop is CASSKGMGEAFF.